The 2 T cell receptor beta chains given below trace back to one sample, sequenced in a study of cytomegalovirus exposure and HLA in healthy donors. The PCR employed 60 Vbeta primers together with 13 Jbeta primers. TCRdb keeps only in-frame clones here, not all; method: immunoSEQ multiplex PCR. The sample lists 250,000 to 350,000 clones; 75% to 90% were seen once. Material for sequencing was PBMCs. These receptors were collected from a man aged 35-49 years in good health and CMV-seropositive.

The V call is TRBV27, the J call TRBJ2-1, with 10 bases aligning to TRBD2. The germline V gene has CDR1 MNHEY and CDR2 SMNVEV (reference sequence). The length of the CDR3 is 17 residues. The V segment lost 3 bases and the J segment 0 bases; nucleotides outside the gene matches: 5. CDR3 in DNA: TGTGCCAGCAGTTTGAGGGCTAGCGGGAGCTCCTACAATGAGCAGTTCTTC. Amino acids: CASSLRASGSSYNEQFF.

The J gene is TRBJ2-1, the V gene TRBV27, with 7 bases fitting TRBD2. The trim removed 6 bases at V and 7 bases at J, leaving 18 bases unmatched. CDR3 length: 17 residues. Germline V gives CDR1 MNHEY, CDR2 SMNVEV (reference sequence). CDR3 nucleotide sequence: TGTGCCAGCAGCACCCTCACAGCTAGCGGATCGGGTAATGAGCAGTTCTTC. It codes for CASSTLTASGSGNEQFF.